The clone carrying this T cell receptor beta chain was picked up one time. What it recognizes is unknown. These data belong to a study of cytomegalovirus exposure and HLA in healthy donors. Germline values: CDR1 MGHDK, CDR2 SYGVNS. V was shortened by 4 bases and J by 6 bases, with 13 bases between the two germline ends. The CDR3 is made up of 14 amino acids. The study, taken as a whole, reports: A subsequent analysis found that TCR clusters from the first cohort also tended to co-occur in the approximately 110 validation repertoires, with less than 95% of cluster scores above 0.

Using immunoSEQ multiplex PCR, the repertoire was profiled, and TCRdb retains in-frame clones only, with some absent. This table has more than 140,000 clones, about 89% appearing once. The sample consisted of PBMCs. The receptor was derived from a woman aged 18-29 years in good health and CMV-seropositive. The V gene is TRBV25-1, the J gene TRBJ2-1, with D possibly TRBD2 on 7 matching bases. CDR3 bases: TGTGCCAGCAGTGTCGGGGGGCTCGGCAATGAGCAGTTCTTC. Encoded protein: CASSVGGLGNEQFF. The variable domain in full, with the rest retrieved from reference TRBV25-1 and TRBJ2-1, is EADIYQTPRYLVIGTGKKITLECSQTMGHDKMYWYQQDPGMELHLIHYSYGVNSTEKGDLSSESTVSRIRTEHFPLTLESARPSHTSQYLCASSVGGLGNEQFFGPGTRLTVL.